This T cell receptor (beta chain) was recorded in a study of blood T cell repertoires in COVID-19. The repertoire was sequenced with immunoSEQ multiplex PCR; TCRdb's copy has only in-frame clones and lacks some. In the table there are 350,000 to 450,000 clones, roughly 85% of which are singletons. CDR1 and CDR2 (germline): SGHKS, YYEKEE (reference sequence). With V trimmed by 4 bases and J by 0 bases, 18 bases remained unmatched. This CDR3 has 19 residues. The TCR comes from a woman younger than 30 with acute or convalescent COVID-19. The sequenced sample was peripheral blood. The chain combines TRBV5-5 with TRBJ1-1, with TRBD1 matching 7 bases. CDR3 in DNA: TGTGCCAGCAGCCACAAGCCACCGGGACAGAGTTACATGAACACTGAAGCTTTCTTT. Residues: CASSHKPPGQSYMNTEAFF.